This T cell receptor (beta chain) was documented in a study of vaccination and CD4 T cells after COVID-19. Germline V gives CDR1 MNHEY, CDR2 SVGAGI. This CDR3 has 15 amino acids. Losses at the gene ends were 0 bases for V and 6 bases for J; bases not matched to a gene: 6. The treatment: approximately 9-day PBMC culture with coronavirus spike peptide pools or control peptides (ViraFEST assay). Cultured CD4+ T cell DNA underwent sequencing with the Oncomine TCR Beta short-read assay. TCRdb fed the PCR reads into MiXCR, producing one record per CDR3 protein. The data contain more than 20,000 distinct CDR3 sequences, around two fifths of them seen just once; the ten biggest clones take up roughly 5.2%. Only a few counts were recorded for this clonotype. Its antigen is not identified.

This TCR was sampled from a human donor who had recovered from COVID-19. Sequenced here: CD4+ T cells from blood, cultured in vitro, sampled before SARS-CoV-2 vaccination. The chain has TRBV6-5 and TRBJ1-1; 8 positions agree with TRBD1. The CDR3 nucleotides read TGTGCCAGCAGTTACTCTGGACAGGGAAGGGCTGAAGCTTTCTTT. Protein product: CASSYSGQGRAEAFF.